Each of the 10 T cell receptor beta chains below was sequenced from the same sample in a study of cytomegalovirus exposure and HLA in healthy donors. The repertoire was sequenced with immunoSEQ multiplex PCR; TCRdb's copy has only in-frame clones and lacks some. The data contain 190,000 or so clones, 80% to 85% of them singletons. The specimen sequenced was PBMCs. The receptors here all came from a woman between 18 and 29 years old in good health and CMV-seropositive.

The chain joins TRBV29-1 to TRBJ1-1; 7 nucleotides align to TRBD1. The CDR3 consists of 13 residues. V gave up 7 bases and J gave up 6 bases; unmatched junction bases: 11. Germline V CDR1 and CDR2: SQVTM, ANQGSEA. CDR3 amino acids: CSATGAQGAEAFF. The CDR3 DNA follows: TGCAGCGCCACAGGGGCCCAGGGGGCTGAAGCTTTCTTT.

This clone was counted only a few times. The chain employs TRBV19 and TRBJ1-2; D is unclear. This CDR3 has 15 amino acids. The V gene's germline CDR1 is LNHDA and CDR2 SQIVND (reference sequence). V lost 6 bases and J 4 bases, leaving 18 bases between the germline ends. The DNA of the CDR3 is TGTGCCAGTAGCACGCTTCCCGGCGGAATCTATGGCTACACCTTC. Protein sequence: CASSTLPGGIYGYTF. Together with reference TRBV19 and TRBJ1-2, the CDR3 gives the full variable domain: DGGITQSPKYLFRKEGQNVTLSCEQNLNHDAMYWYRQDPGQGLRLIYYSQIVNDFQKGDIAEGYSVSREKKESFPLTVTSAQKNPTAFYLCASSTLPGGIYGYTFGSGTRLTVV.

This chain joins TRBV4-1 and TRBJ2-7, with TRBD1 matching over 9 bases. The germline V gene has CDR1 MGHRA and CDR2 YSYEKL. The CDR3 length is 15 residues. J was trimmed by 4 bases and V by 4 bases; bases with no gene match: 8. In nucleotides, the CDR3 is TGCGCCAGCAGCCGAGGACAGGGGCCCACGTACGAGCAGTACTTC. It specifies CASSRGQGPTYEQYF.

CDR3 amino acids: CATSRVTRGPHEQYF. CDR3 nucleotides: TGTGCCACCAGCAGAGTTACCAGGGGACCCCACGAGCAGTACTTC. The chain is built from TRBV15 and TRBJ2-7, with D possibly being TRBD1 (6 bases). The V gene lost 1 base and the J gene lost 5 bases, with 15 bases spanning the gap. Looked up from germline, CDR1 is LNHNV and CDR2 is YYDKDF (reference sequence). The CDR3 has 15 residues.

V and J are TRBV6-6 and TRBJ1-2, with 7 bases matching TRBD1. Trimming took 6 bases from V and 3 from J; bases not matched to a gene: 4. This CDR3 spans 13 amino acids. CDR1 and CDR2 (germline): MNHNY, SVGAGI (reference sequence). The CDR3 DNA reads as TGTGCCAGCAGCTCGGGACAGTACTATGGCTACACCTTC. Translating gives CASSSGQYYGYTF.

CDR3 residues: CASSEMSSYNSPLHF. The CDR3 nucleotides read TGTGCCAGTTCGGAGATGAGCTCCTATAATTCACCCCTCCACTTT. The chain uses TRBV19 and TRBJ1-6; D is undetermined. Deletions cut 8 bases from V and 0 bases from J, with 11 bases between. This CDR3 region has 15 residues. The V gene's germline CDR1 is LNHDA and CDR2 SQIVND (reference sequence).

The gene calls are TRBV6-5 and TRBJ1-2; tentatively, D is TRBD1 (5 bases). The germline V gene has CDR1 MNHEY and CDR2 SVGAGI. Trimming cost V 6 bases and J 4 bases, with 12 bases left between them. CDR3 size: 13 residues. CDR3 in amino acids: CASSDDRGYGYTF. As DNA, the CDR3 is TGTGCCAGCAGCGACGACAGAGGCTATGGCTACACCTTC.

V and J are TRBV15 and TRBJ2-6; possibly TRBD1 for D (6 bases). V was clipped by 0 bases and J by 12 bases, with 15 bases between them. In germline, CDR1 is LNHNV, CDR2 YYDKDF (reference sequence). CDR3 length: 15 residues. The CDR3 protein is CATSRDRGYGVVLTF. The CDR3 bases are TGTGCCACCAGCAGAGACAGGGGATACGGCGTCGTCCTGACTTTC. The full variable domain, its missing parts supplied by reference TRBV15 and TRBJ2-6, is DAMVIQNPRYQVTQFGKPVTLSCSQTLNHNVMYWYQQKSSQAPKLLFHYYDKDFNNEADTPDNFQSRRPNTSFCFLDIRSPGLGDTAMYLCATSRDRGYGVVLTFGAGSRLTVL.

V gene TRBV6-5 combines with J gene TRBJ1-1; tentatively, D is TRBD1 (5 bases). V was cut by 0 bases and J by 5 bases, with 10 bases left in between. The length of the CDR3 is 14 residues. Germline loops: CDR1 MNHEY, CDR2 SVGAGI. CDR3: CASSYSGLLTEAFF. CDR3 nucleotide sequence: TGTGCCAGCAGTTACTCGGGACTGTTAACTGAAGCTTTCTTT.

This clone was recorded once. The J gene is TRBJ1-5, the V gene TRBV7-2; D is unresolved. Germline V lookup: CDR1 SGHTA, CDR2 FQGNSA. Trimming stripped 4 bases from V and 1 base from J, with 5 bases between. CDR3 length: 13 residues. CDR3 nucleotide sequence: TGTGCCAGCAGCTGGGCGAGCAATCAGCCCCAGCATTTT. This encodes CASSWASNQPQHF. Full variable domain (rest looked up from reference TRBV7-2 and TRBJ1-5): GAGVSQSPSNKVTEKGKDVELRCDPISGHTALYWYRQSLGQGLEFLIYFQGNSAPDKSGLPSDRFSAERTGGSVSTLTIQRTQQEDSAVYLCASSWASNQPQHFGDGTRLSIL.